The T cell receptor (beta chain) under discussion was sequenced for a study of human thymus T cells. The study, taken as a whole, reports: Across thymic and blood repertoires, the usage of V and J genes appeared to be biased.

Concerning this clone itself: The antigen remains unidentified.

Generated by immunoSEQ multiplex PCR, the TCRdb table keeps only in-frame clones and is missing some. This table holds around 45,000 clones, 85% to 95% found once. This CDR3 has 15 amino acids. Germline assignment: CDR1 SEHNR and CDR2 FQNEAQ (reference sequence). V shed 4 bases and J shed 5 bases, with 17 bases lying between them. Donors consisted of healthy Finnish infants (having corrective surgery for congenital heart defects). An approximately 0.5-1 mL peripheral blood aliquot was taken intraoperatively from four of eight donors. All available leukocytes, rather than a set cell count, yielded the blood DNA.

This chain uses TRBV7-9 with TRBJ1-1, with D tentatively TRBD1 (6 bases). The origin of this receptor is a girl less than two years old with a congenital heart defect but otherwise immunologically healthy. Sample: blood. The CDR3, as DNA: TGTGCCAGCAGCTACCCACAGGGAGGGGAAACTGAAGCTTTCTTT. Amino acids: CASSYPQGGETEAFF.